This paragraph covers one T cell receptor beta chain sequence. Its antigen is as yet unknown. Aged roughly 6 to 90, donors were systemically healthy Caucasians from Russia. This specimen belongs to a study of blood T cells in healthy people across ages. General observations from the study: PBMCs that were unsorted prevented a conclusive naive versus antigen-experienced comparison.

Alongside a J-beta primer mix, a sample-barcoded 5' primer served in a second PCR lasting about 7 to 11 cycles. From the 5' RACE reads, TCRdb called clonotypes with MiXCR, one entry per CDR3 protein. The sample carries 1.2 million to 1.5 million distinct CDR3 sequences, 55% to 75% recorded once. Trimming shortened V by 5 bases and J by 10 bases, and 12 bases separated the two germline ends. Germline CDR1 SGHVS, CDR2 FNYEAQ. The CDR3 is 12 residues long. The rearrangement links TRBV7-6 to TRBJ2-1; perhaps TRBD1 as D (6 bases). The sample was blood. This TCR came from a man aged 18 to 29 in good health. The CDR3 DNA is TGTGCCAGCAGCCCAACAGGGAGCGAGCAGTTCTTC. It is translated as CASSPTGSEQFF.